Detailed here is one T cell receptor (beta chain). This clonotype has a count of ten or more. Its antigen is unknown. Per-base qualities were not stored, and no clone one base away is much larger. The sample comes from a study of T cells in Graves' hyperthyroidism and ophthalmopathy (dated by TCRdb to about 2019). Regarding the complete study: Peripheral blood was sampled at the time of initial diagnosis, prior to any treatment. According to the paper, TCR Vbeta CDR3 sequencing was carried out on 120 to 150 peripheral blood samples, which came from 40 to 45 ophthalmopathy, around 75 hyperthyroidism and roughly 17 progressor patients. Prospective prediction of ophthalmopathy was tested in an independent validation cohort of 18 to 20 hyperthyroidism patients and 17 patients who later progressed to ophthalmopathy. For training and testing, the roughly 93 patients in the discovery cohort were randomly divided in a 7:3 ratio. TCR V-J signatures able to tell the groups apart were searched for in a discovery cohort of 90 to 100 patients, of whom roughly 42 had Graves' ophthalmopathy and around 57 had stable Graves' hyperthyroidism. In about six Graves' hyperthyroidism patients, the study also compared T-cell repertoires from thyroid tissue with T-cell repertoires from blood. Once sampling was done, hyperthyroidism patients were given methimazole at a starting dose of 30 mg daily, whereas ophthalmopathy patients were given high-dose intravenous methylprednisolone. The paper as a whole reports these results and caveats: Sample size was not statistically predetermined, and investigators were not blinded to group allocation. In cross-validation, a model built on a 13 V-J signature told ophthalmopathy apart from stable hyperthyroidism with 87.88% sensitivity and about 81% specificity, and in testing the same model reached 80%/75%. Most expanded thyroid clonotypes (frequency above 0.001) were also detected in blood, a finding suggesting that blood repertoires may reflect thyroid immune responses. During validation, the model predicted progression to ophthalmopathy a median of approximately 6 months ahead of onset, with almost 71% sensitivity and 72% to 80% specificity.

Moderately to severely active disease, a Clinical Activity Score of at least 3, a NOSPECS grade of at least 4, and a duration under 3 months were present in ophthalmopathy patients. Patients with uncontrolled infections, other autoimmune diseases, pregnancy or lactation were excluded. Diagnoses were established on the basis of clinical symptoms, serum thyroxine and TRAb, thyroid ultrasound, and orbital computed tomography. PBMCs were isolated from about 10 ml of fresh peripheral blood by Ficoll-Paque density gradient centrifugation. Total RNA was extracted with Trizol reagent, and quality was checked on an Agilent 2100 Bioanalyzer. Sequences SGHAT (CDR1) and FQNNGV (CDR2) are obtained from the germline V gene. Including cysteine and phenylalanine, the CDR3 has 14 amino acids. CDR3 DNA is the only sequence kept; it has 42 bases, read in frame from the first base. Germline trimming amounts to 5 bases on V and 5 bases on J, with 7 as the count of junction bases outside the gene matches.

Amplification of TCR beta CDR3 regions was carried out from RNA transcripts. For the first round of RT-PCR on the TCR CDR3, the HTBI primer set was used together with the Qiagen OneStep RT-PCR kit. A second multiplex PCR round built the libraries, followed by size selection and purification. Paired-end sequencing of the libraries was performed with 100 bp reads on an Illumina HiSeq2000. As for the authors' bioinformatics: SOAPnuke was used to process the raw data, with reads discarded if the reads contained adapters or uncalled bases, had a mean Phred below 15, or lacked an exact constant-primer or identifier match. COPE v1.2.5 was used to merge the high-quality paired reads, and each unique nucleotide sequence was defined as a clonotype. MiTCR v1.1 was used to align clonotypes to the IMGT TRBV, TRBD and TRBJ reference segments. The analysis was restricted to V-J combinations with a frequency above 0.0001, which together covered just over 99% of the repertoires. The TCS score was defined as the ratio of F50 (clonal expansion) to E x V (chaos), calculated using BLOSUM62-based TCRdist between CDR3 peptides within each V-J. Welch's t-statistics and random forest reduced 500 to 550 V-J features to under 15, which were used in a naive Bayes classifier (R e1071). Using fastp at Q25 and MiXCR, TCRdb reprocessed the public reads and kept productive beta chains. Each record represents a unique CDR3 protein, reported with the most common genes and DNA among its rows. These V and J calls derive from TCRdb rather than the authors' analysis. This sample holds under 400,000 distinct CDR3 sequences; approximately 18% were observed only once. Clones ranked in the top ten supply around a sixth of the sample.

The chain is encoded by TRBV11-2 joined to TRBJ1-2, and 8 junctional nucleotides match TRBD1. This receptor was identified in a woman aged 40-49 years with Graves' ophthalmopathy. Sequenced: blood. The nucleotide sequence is TGTGCCAGCAGCCCCGACAGGGGATCATATGGCTACACCTTC. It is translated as CASSPDRGSYGYTF.